This TCR beta chain was identified during a study of CD4 and CD8 cells across lung adenocarcinoma regions. This CDR3 has 16 residues. Losses at the gene ends were 4 bases for V and 4 bases for J; bases not matched to a gene: 8. Germline V gene sequence: CDR1 MNHEY, CDR2 SVGAGI. TCRdb analysed the PCR reads with MiXCR anew, one entry per CDR3 protein. The table records 8,000 to 10,000 distinct CDR3 sequences, about 46% of them present only once. The sample consisted of CD4+ T cells from the margin of a lung tumor. The V gene is TRBV6-5, the J gene TRBJ1-3; 9 positions match TRBD1. The clonotype comes from a female donor with lung adenocarcinoma. The CD4 and CD8 labels of this study may be unreliable. The CDR3 here is CASSLDDRGGGNTIYF. As DNA, the CDR3 is TGTGCCAGCAGTTTGGACGACAGGGGGGGGGGAAACACCATATATTTT.